The 8 T cell receptor beta chains listed next were all sequenced from one sample in a study of shared clonotypes between healthy human individuals. Naivety among CD8 cells was defined by CD45RO negativity and positive CCR7 selection, thereby excluding terminally differentiated effector memory CD45RA+ cells. TCRdb's copy holds only in-frame clones and misses some; the assay was immunoSEQ multiplex PCR. The data contain some 2.1 million clones, about 95% of them singletons. Material: naive CD8+ T cells sorted from blood. Receptor source: a man aged 18 to 29 in good health.

Concerning this clone: The sample has other DNA sequences that encode this CDR3 too. V gene TRBV7-9 combines with J gene TRBJ2-7; D is possibly TRBD2 (6 bases). CDR1 is SEHNR and CDR2 is FQNEAQ in the germline V gene (reference sequence). The V gene lost 5 bases and the J gene lost 3 bases, with 14 bases spanning the gap. The CDR3 extends over 14 amino acids. CDR3 in amino acids: CASSPGTGDYEQYF. CDR3 nucleotides: TGTGCCAGCAGCCCCGGGACGGGGGACTACGAGCAGTACTTC.

The chain recombines TRBV5-1 with TRBJ1-1; perhaps TRBD1 as D (6 bases). CDR3 length equals 14 residues. V lost 3 bases, J lost 1 base, and 10 bases lay in between. The germline V gene encodes CDR1 SGHRS and CDR2 YFSETQ. DNA of the CDR3: TGCGCCAGCAGCTGGTGGGGGGCGAACACTGAAGCTTTCTTT. Its protein product is CASSWWGANTEAFF.

This clone has just one count. V gene TRBV6-6 combines with J gene TRBJ2-3, with D possibly TRBD1 on 6 matching bases. Trimming left V 2 bases short and J 2 bases short, with 11 bases between. Per the germline V gene, CDR1 is MNHNY and CDR2 is SVGAGI (reference sequence). The CDR3 runs to 15 residues. CDR3 in DNA: TGTGCCAGCAGTTACGGACAGTTTGACACAGATACGCAGTATTTT. Protein product: CASSYGQFDTDTQYF.

In its sample, this clone was seen once. The chain employs TRBV7-8 and TRBJ2-1; TRBD2 aligns across 9 bases. V was clipped by 5 bases and J by 3 bases; unmatched bases: 5. This CDR3 is built from 15 residues. The V gene's germline CDR1 is SGHVS and CDR2 FQNEAQ. The CDR3 DNA follows: TGTGCCAGCAGCCCAGGACTAGCGCTCTACAATGAGCAGTTCTTC. The encoded protein is CASSPGLALYNEQFF.

The gene calls are TRBV6-1 and TRBJ2-7; the D gene is possibly TRBD2 (5 bases). The CDR3 consists of 14 residues. The V end lost 0 bases, the J end lost 3 bases, and 9 bases lay between the germline ends. CDR1 and CDR2 from the germline V gene are MNHNS and SASEGT. The chain's CDR3 is CASSEAGKGYEQYF. As DNA, the CDR3 is TGTGCCAGCAGTGAAGCCGGGAAGGGCTACGAGCAGTACTTC.

This clone was counted once. CDR3 sequence: CAWSGAGGNTGELFF. In DNA form, the CDR3 reads TGTGCCTGGAGTGGTGCAGGGGGCAACACCGGGGAGCTGTTTTTT. J is TRBJ2-2 and V is TRBV30; 8 bases align to TRBD1. V lost 1 base, J lost 2 bases, and 3 bases stayed unmatched. CDR3 length equals 15 residues. The germline gives CDR1 GTSNPN, CDR2 SVGIG (reference sequence).

On this clone itself: Other DNA sequences of this sample code for an identical CDR3. The chain employs TRBV4-3 and TRBJ2-1; D unresolved. There are 11 residues in the CDR3. V was pared by 1 base and J by 10 bases, with 5 bases between. Germline CDR1 and CDR2: LGHNA and YSLEER. The CDR3 region is CASSQGVEQFF. CDR3 in DNA: TGCGCCAGCAGCCAAGGAGTAGAGCAGTTCTTC.

The chain is built from TRBV13 and TRBJ2-5; perhaps TRBD2 as D (6 bases). This CDR3 has 14 residues. The germline V gene has CDR1 PRHDT and CDR2 FYEKMQ (reference sequence). V lost 5 bases and J 2 bases, leaving 12 bases between the germline ends. The DNA for the CDR3 is TGTGCCAGCAGCCAGGAGGGAGCGCAAGAGACCCAGTACTTC. It encodes CASSQEGAQETQYF.